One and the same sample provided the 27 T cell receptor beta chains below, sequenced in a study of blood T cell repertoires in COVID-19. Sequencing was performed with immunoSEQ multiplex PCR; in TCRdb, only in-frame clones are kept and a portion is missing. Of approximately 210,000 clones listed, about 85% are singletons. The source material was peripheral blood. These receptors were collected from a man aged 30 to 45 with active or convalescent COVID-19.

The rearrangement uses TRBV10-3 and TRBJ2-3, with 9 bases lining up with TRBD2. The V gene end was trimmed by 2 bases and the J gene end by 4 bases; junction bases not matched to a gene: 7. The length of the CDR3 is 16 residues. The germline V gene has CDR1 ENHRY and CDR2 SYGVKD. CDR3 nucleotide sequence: TGTGCCATCAGTGAGGATAGCGGGAGTGGAGCAGATACGCAGTATTTT. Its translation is CAISEDSGSGADTQYF.

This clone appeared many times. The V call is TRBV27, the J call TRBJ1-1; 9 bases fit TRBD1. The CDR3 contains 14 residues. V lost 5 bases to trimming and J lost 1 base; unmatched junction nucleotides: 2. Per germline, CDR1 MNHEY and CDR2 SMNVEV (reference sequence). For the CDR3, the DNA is TGTGCCAGCAGTACGGGACAGGGGAACACTGAAGCTTTCTTT. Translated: CASSTGQGNTEAFF.

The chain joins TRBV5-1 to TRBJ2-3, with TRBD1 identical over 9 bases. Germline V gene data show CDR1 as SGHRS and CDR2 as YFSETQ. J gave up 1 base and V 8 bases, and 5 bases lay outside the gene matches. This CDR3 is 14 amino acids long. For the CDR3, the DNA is TGCGCCAGTTTACAGGGGGCACGCACAGATACGCAGTATTTT. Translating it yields CASLQGARTDTQYF.

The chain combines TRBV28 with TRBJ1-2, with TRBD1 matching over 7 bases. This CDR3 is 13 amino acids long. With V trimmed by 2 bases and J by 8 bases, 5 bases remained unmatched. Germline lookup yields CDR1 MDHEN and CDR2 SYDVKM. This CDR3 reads CASSLLTRGGYTF. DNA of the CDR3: TGTGCCAGCAGTTTACTTACCAGGGGGGGCTACACCTTC.

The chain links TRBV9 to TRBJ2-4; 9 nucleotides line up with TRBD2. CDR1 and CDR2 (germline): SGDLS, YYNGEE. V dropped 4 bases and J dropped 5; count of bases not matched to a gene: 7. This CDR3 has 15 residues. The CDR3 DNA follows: TGTGCCAGCAGCCCCGGGACTAGCCCCCAAAACATTCAGTACTTC. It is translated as CASSPGTSPQNIQYF.

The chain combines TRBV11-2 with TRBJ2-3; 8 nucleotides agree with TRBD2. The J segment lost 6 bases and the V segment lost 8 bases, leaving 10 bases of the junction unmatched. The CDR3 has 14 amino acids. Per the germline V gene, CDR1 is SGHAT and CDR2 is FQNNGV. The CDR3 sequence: CASPRGGPADTQYF. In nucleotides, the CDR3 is TGTGCCAGCCCTCGGGGGGGGCCCGCGGATACGCAGTATTTT.

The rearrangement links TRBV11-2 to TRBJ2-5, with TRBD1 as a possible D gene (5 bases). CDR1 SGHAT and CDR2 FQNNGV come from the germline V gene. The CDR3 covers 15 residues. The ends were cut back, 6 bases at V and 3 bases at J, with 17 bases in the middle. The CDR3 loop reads CASRFKGFREETQYF. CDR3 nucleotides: TGTGCCAGCAGGTTCAAAGGGTTCAGGGAAGAGACCCAGTACTTC.

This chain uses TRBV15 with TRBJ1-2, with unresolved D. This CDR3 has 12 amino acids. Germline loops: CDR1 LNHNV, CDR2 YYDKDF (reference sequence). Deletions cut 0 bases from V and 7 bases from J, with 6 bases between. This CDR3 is CATSRDQAGYTF. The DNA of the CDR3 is TGTGCCACCAGCAGAGATCAGGCTGGCTACACCTTC.

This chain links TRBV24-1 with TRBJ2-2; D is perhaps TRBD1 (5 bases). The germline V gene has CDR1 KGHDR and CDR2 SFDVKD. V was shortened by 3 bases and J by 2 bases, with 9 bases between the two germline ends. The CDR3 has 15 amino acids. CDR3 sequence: CATSDARANTGELFF. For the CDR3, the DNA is TGTGCCACCAGTGATGCCAGGGCAAACACCGGGGAGCTGTTTTTT.

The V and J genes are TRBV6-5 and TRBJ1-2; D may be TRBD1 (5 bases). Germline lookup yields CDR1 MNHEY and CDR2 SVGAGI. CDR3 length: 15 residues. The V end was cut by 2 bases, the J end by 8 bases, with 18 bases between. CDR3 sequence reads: CASSYEAMGGRGYTF. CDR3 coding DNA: TGTGCCAGCAGTTACGAGGCAATGGGGGGACGAGGCTACACCTTC.

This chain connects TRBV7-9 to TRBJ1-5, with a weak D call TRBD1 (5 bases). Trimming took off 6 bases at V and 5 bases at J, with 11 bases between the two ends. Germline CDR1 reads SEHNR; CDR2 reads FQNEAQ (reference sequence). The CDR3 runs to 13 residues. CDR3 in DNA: TGTGCCAGCAGTCAGGGAAGCGATCAGCCCCAGCATTTT. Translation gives CASSQGSDQPQHF.

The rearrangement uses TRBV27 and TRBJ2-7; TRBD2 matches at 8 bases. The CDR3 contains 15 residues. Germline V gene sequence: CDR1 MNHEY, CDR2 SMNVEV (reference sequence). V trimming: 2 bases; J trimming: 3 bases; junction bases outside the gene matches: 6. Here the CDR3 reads CASSLKAGGLYEQYF. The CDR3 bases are TGTGCCAGCAGTTTAAAGGCGGGGGGCCTCTACGAGCAGTACTTC.

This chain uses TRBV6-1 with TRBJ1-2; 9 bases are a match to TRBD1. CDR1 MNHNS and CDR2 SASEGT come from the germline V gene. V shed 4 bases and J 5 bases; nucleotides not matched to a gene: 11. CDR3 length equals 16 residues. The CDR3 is CASSGTGTGPRYGYTF. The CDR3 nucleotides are TGTGCCAGCAGTGGAACCGGGACAGGGCCGCGATATGGCTACACCTTC.

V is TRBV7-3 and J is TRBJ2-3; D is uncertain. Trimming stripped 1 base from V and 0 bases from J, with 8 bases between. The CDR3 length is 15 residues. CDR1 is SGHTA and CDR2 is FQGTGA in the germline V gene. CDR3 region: CASSLIGRSTDTQYF. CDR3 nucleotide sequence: TGTGCCAGCAGCTTAATCGGCAGGAGCACAGATACGCAGTATTTT. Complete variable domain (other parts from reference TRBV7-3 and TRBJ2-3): GAGVSQTPSNKVTEKGKYVELRCDPISGHTALYWYRQSLGQGPEFLIYFQGTGAADDSGLPNDRFFAVRPEGSVSTLKIQRTERGDSAVYLCASSLIGRSTDTQYFGPGTRLTVL.

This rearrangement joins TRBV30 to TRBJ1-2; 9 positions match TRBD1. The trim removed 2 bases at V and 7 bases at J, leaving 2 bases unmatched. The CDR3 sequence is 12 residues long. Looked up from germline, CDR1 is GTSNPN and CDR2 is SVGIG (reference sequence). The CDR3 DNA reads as TGTGCCTGGAGTCTGGACAGGGGTGGCTACACCTTC. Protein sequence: CAWSLDRGGYTF.

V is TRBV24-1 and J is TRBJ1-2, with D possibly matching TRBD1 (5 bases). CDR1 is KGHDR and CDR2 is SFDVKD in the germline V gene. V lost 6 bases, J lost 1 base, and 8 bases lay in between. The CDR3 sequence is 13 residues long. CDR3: CATSRGDNYGYTF. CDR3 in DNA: TGTGCCACCAGTCGGGGGGATAACTATGGCTACACCTTC.

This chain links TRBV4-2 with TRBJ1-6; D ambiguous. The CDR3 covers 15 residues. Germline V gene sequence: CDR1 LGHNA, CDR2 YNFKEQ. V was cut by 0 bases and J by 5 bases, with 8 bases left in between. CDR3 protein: CASSQEEENNSPLHF. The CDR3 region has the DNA TGTGCCAGCAGCCAAGAGGAGGAGAATAATTCACCCCTCCACTTT.

DNA for the CDR3: TGTGCCAGCAGTTACTATGGAGGCGGGGATACGCAGTATTTT. Translated: CASSYYGGGDTQYF. V usage is TRBV6-5 and J usage is TRBJ2-3, with a possible D match to TRBD2 (5 bases). Germline V CDR1 and CDR2: MNHEY, SVGAGI. CDR3 size: 14 residues. V dropped 1 base and J dropped 6 bases, with 11 bases sitting between them.

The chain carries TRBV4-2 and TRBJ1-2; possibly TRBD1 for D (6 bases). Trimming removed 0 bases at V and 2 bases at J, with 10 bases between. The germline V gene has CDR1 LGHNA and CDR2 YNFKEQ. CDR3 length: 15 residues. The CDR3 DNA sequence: TGTGCCAGCAGCCAAGAGGACAGAATGAACTATGGCTACACCTTC. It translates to CASSQEDRMNYGYTF.

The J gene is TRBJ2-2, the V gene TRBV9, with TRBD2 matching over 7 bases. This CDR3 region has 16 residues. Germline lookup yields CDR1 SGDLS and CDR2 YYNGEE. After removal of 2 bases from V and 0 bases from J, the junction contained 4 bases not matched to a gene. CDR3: CASSVQAGTNTGELFF. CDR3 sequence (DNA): TGTGCCAGCAGCGTGCAAGCGGGAACGAACACCGGGGAGCTGTTTTTT. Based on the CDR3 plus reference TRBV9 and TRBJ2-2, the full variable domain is DSGVTQTPKHLITATGQRVTLRCSPRSGDLSVYWYQQSLDQGLQFLIQYYNGEERAKGNILERFSAQQFPDLHSELNLSSLELGDSALYFCASSVQAGTNTGELFFGEGSRLTVL.

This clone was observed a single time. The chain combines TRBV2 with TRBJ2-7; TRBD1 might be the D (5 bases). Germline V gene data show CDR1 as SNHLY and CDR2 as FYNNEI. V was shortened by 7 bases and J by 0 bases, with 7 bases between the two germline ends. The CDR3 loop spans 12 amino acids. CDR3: CASKTASYEQYF. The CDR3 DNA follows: TGTGCCAGCAAGACAGCCTCCTACGAGCAGTACTTC.

This CDR3 is CASSVDGTVSYEQYF. The DNA for the CDR3 is TGTGCCAGCAGCGTAGATGGAACAGTCTCCTACGAGCAGTACTTC. The chain is built from TRBV9 and TRBJ2-7; no reliable D call. CDR3 length: 15 amino acids. The germline CDR1 and CDR2 sequences are SGDLS and YYNGEE. Trimming took off 0 bases at V and 0 bases at J, with 10 bases between the two ends.

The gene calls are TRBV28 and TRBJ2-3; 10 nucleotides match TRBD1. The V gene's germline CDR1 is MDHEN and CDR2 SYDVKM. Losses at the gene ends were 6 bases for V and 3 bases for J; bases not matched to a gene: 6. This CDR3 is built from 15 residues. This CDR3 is CASSPPGQGTDTQYF. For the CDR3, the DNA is TGTGCCAGCAGCCCTCCGGGACAGGGGACAGATACGCAGTATTTT.

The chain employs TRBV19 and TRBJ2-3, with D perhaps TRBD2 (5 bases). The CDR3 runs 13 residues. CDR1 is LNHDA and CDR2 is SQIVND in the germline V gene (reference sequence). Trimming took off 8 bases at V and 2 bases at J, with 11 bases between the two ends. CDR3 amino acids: CASAGLSTDTQYF. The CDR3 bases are TGTGCCAGTGCCGGACTTTCCACAGATACGCAGTATTTT.

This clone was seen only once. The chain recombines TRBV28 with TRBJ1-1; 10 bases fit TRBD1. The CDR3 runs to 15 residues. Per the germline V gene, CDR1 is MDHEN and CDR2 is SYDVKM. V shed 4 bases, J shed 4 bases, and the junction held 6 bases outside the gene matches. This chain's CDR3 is CASSSGQGTSTEAFF. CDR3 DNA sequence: TGTGCCAGCAGTTCGGGACAGGGGACGAGCACTGAAGCTTTCTTT.

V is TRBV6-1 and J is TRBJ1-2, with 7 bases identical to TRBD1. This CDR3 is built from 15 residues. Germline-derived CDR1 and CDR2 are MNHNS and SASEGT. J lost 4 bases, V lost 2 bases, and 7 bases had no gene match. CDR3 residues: CASSEMGQNFYGYTF. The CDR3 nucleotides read TGTGCCAGCAGTGAAATGGGACAGAACTTCTATGGCTACACCTTC.

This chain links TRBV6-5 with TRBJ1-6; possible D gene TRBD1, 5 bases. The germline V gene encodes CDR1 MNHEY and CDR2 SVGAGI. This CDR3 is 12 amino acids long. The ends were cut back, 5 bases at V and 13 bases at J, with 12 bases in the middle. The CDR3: CASSKGQGPLHF. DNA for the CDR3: TGTGCCAGCAGTAAGGGGCAGGGTCCCCTCCACTTT.